Presented here are 3 T cell receptor beta chains from one specimen sequenced in a study of PD-L1 blockade in urothelial cancer. Specified time point: peripheral blood 6 weeks after treatment start. Here immunoSEQ multiplex PCR was the method, and the copy in TCRdb shows in-frame clones only, minus some. The sample has about 30,000 clones, approximately 81% seen once. The starting material was PBMCs, obtained around atezolizumab (anti-PD-L1) treatment. These receptors were taken from a man in his 70s with urothelial cancer.

The chain has TRBV6-5 and TRBJ2-5, with D possibly TRBD2 on 5 matching bases. The CDR3 runs to 15 residues. The germline V gene has CDR1 MNHEY and CDR2 SVGAGI. Trimming took 8 bases from V and 5 from J, leaving 21 bases between them. Written as DNA, the CDR3 is TGTGCCAGCTTAAAGAGGCAAGAGGGATGGGAGACCCAGTACTTC. It codes for CASLKRQEGWETQYF.

The chain couples TRBV27 to TRBJ1-5; no clear D. This CDR3 spans 16 amino acids. Germline loops: CDR1 MNHEY, CDR2 SMNVEV (reference sequence). Trimming removed 0 bases from V and 2 bases from J, with 11 bases in between. In DNA form, the CDR3 reads TGTGCCAGCAGTTTATCGTGGGCTATAGGCAATCAGCCCCAGCATTTT. This translates into CASSLSWAIGNQPQHF.

The chain uses TRBV5-1 and TRBJ2-5; 10 bases align to TRBD2. Germline CDR1 reads SGHRS; CDR2 reads YFSETQ. The junction had 5 bases not matched to a gene; V was cut back by 4 bases and J by 5 bases. CDR3 size: 14 residues. CDR3 nucleotides: TGCGCCAGCAGCCCGATAGCGGGGGGCGAGACCCAGTACTTC. This sequence encodes CASSPIAGGETQYF.